The 22 T cell receptor beta chains below come from one sample, sequenced in a study of post-analysis software for immune sequencing data. What these receptors recognize is not known. Each TCR beta cDNA library carried unique molecular identifiers. TCRdb analysed the PCR reads with MiXCR anew, one entry per CDR3 protein. The table shows roughly 870,000 distinct CDR3 sequences, with 53% occurring only once. Study findings and constraints: Higher frequency in patients than in controls was seen for roughly five TRBV segments, with TRBV5-6, TRBV5-1 and TRBV20-1 among them.

Sequenced sample: blood. The receptor set was obtained from a girl aged 10-17 years with multiple sclerosis.

There are a few counts of this clonotype. The chain uses TRBV4-1 and TRBJ2-7, with 11 bases lining up with TRBD2. The V gene's germline CDR1 is MGHRA and CDR2 YSYEKL. The junction had 7 bases not matched to a gene; V was cut back by 5 bases and J by 4 bases. The CDR3 has 15 amino acids. In DNA form, the CDR3 reads TGCGCCAGCAGCACGCCGACTAGCGGGAATTACGAGCAGTACTTC. Its translation is CASSTPTSGNYEQYF.

The genes are TRBV12-3 or TRBV12-4 and TRBJ2-3, with 8 bases aligning to TRBD1. V lost 4 bases and J lost 1; bases outside the gene matches: 4. This CDR3 is built from 15 residues. CDR3 loop: CASSSPGQGTDTQYF. DNA for the CDR3: TGTGCCAGCAGTTCTCCGGGACAGGGCACAGATACGCAGTATTTT.

The V and J genes are TRBV2 and TRBJ2-3, with 9 bases matching TRBD1. Trimming at V came to 5 bases and at J to 8 bases, leaving 11 bases not matched to a gene. Germline-derived CDR1 and CDR2 are SNHLY and FYNNEI. The CDR3 is 15 residues long. CDR3 sequence (DNA): TGTGCCAGCAGTCCCAGGGACAGGGAACTCGGTACGCAGTATTTT. Protein: CASSPRDRELGTQYF.

This clonotype was picked up one time. The J gene is TRBJ2-7, the V gene TRBV6-5, with TRBD1 matching over 11 bases. The CDR3 is made up of 14 amino acids. Germline V gene sequence: CDR1 MNHEY, CDR2 SVGAGI. The junction had 6 bases not matched to a gene; V was cut back by 6 bases and J by 5 bases. CDR3 sequence: CASSTRTGGHEQYF. The CDR3 DNA sequence: TGTGCCAGCAGCACACGGACAGGGGGCCACGAGCAGTACTTC.

J is TRBJ2-5 and V is TRBV4-1; D possibly matches TRBD1 or TRBD2 (5 bases each). The better agreement between TRBJ2-7 and the DNA end casts doubt on the J call. Germline lookup yields CDR1 MGHRA and CDR2 YSYEKL. The CDR3 runs 16 residues. CDR3 DNA sequence: TGCGCCAGCAGCCACAATGAACGGGCAGGGAGTTACGAGCAGTACTTC. This sequence encodes CASSHNERAGSYEQYF.

The chain employs TRBV3-1 and TRBJ1-2; TRBD1 is a possible D gene (5 bases). CDR3 length: 14 amino acids. V lost 4 bases to trimming and J lost 4 bases, with 13 bases between them. CDR1 is LGHDT, CDR2 YNNKEL, per germline (reference sequence). CDR3 bases: TGTGCCAGCAGCCTCGCGGGACGGACCTATGGCTACACCTTC. Protein sequence: CASSLAGRTYGYTF. Using reference TRBV3-1 and TRBJ1-2 for the parts outside the CDR3, the full variable domain is DTAVSQTPKYLVTQMGNDKSIKCEQNLGHDTMYWYKQDSKKFLKIMFSYNNKELIINETVPNRFSPKSPDKAHLNLHINSLELGDSAVYFCASSLAGRTYGYTFGSGTRLTVV.

This clonotype was detected many times. The V and J genes are TRBV6-5 and TRBJ2-1, with D uncertain. The germline V gene encodes CDR1 MNHEY and CDR2 SVGAGI. Between the trimmed V and J ends, which lost 0 bases and 7 bases, there was a span of 10 bases. This CDR3 contains 14 residues. The CDR3 DNA follows: TGTGCCAGCAGTTACTCAGCGCGCCAAAATGAGCAGTTCTTC. Protein product: CASSYSARQNEQFF.

On this clonotype: Possible read error: a much larger clone is one base away. Since the CDR3 does not end with the conserved phenylalanine or tryptophan, this likely comes from a read error. The chain joins TRBV3-1 to TRBJ2-1, with TRBD2 as a possible D gene (6 bases). Per germline, CDR1 LGHDT and CDR2 YNNKEL (reference sequence). With 2 bases removed from V and 5 bases from J, the gap between germline ends came to 16 bases. This CDR3 spans 16 amino acids. The CDR3, as DNA: TGTGCCAGCAGCCAACACTTACCGGGAGATCACAATGAGCAGTTCCTC. It specifies CASSQHLPGDHNEQFL.

There are many counts of this clonotype. V and J are TRBV4-1 and TRBJ1-6, with D possibly being TRBD1 (6 bases). Trimming stripped 0 bases from V and 6 bases from J, with 12 bases between. CDR1 and CDR2 from the germline V gene are MGHRA and YSYEKL. The CDR3 consists of 16 residues. The CDR3 reads CASSQDLGGTNSPLHF. The CDR3 DNA reads TGCGCCAGCAGCCAAGATCTAGGGGGTACTAATTCACCCCTCCACTTT.

Note on this clonotype: The CDR3 carries no conserved terminal phenylalanine or tryptophan, so it likely arises from a read error. The rearrangement joins TRBV7-2 to TRBJ1-5, with D possibly being TRBD1 (6 bases). Germline values: CDR1 SGHTA, CDR2 FQGNSA. Trimming shortened V by 1 base and J by 3 bases, and 13 bases separated the two germline ends. The CDR3 loop spans 16 amino acids. The CDR3 spells CASSLVGGVANQPQHV. The CDR3 bases are TGTGCCAGCAGCTTAGTAGGGGGGGTGGCCAATCAGCCCCAGCATGTT.

This clonotype was seen only a few times. The gene calls are TRBV7-9 and TRBJ2-1, with D perhaps being TRBD1 or TRBD2 (7 bases each). Deletions cut 1 base from V and 7 bases from J, with 14 bases between. The CDR3 sequence is 15 residues long. Germline V gene data show CDR1 as SEHNR and CDR2 as FQNEAQ (reference sequence). The CDR3 coding sequence is TGTGCCAGCAGCTTAGGTCAGGGGGGGCTGAATGAGCAGTTCTTC. Translating it yields CASSLGQGGLNEQFF. The full variable domain, completed using reference TRBV7-9 and TRBJ2-1, is DTGVSQNPRHKITKRGQNVTFRCDPISEHNRLYWYRQTLGQGPEFLTYFQNEAQLEKSRLLSDRFSAERPKGSFSTLEIQRTEQGDSAMYLCASSLGQGGLNEQFFGPGTRLTVL.

The genes are TRBV6-1 and TRBJ2-7; D is unresolved. Germline V gene data show CDR1 as MNHNS and CDR2 as SASEGT. The CDR3 loop spans 13 amino acids. V was trimmed by 4 bases and J by 0 bases, leaving 7 bases between them. The CDR3 sequence: CASSAASSYEQYF. Written as DNA, the CDR3 is TGTGCCAGCAGTGCGGCTAGCTCCTACGAGCAGTACTTC.

Here the CDR3 reads CSARDGNTQYF. CDR3 nucleotides: TGCAGTGCTAGAGATGGGAATACGCAGTATTTT. The chain couples TRBV20-1 to TRBJ2-3, with unresolved D. From germline, CDR1 is DFQATT and CDR2 SNEGSKA (reference sequence). Trimming cost V 0 bases and J 7 bases, with 5 bases left between them. This CDR3 has 11 amino acids.

V is TRBV7-2 and J is TRBJ2-6, with D possibly TRBD2 on 5 matching bases. The CDR3 sequence is 19 residues long. Germline CDR1 is SGHTA and CDR2 is FQGNSA. Trimming took 1 base from V and 0 from J, leaving 16 bases between them. In nucleotides, the CDR3 is TGTGCCAGCAGCTTAGGGGTGAACGGGGTCGGCTCTGGGGCCAACGTCCTGACTTTC. Amino acids: CASSLGVNGVGSGANVLTF.

J is TRBJ1-1 and V is TRBV6-6; 7 nucleotides line up with TRBD1. V trimming: 9 bases; J trimming: 0 bases; junction bases outside the gene matches: 4. Per germline, CDR1 MNHNY and CDR2 SVGAGI (reference sequence). The CDR3 extends over 13 amino acids. The CDR3 loop reads CASRQGLNTEAFF. The CDR3 coding sequence is TGTGCCAGTCGACAGGGTTTGAACACTGAAGCTTTCTTT.

The V gene is TRBV13, the J gene TRBJ2-5, with D unclear. V was clipped by 0 bases and J by 5 bases, with 13 bases between them. The germline gives CDR1 PRHDT, CDR2 FYEKMQ (reference sequence). The CDR3 loop spans 15 amino acids. In DNA form, the CDR3 reads TGTGCCAGCAGCTTAGGTGATGGTATCTGGGAGACCCAGTACTTC. Encoded protein: CASSLGDGIWETQYF.

This chain connects TRBV6-6 to TRBJ1-1; D perhaps matches TRBD1 (5 bases). V lost 5 bases to trimming and J lost 1 base, with 11 bases between them. The CDR3 is 14 residues long. Germline V CDR1 and CDR2: MNHNY, SVGAGI (reference sequence). The CDR3 protein is CASSVGLSNTEAFF. DNA for the CDR3: TGTGCCAGCAGTGTGGGACTCTCGAACACTGAAGCTTTCTTT.

The rearrangement uses TRBV6-2 or TRBV6-3 and TRBJ1-2; 10 nucleotides align to TRBD1. From germline, CDR1 is MNHEY and CDR2 SVGEGT. Trimming at V came to 6 bases and at J to 6 bases, leaving 10 bases not matched to a gene. This CDR3 spans 15 amino acids. The CDR3 region is CASSLLWTGGDGYTF. The CDR3 DNA sequence: TGTGCCAGCAGCCTACTATGGACAGGGGGAGATGGCTACACCTTC.

This clonotype was seen more than once but under ten times. V and J are TRBV29-1 and TRBJ2-7; 10 bases fit TRBD1. The closer fit of TRBJ2-5 to the DNA end suggests the J call may be wrong. The germline V gene has CDR1 SQVTM and CDR2 ANQGSEA. The CDR3 contains 12 residues. In nucleotides, the CDR3 is TGCAGCGGGAGGGACAGGGGTGAGACCCAGTACTTC. Residues: CSGRDRGETQYF.

The chain couples TRBV7-6 to TRBJ2-5; a weak D match, TRBD1 (5 bases). Germline values: CDR1 SGHVS, CDR2 FNYEAQ. The ends were cut back, 1 base at V and 1 base at J, with 13 bases in the middle. There are 16 residues in the CDR3. The CDR3 DNA is TGTGCCAGCAGCTTAGATGGGGCGGCGGTCCAAGAGACCCAGTACTTC. Translating it yields CASSLDGAAVQETQYF. The variable domain in full, completed from reference TRBV7-6 and TRBJ2-5, reads GAGVSQSPRYKVTKRGQDVALRCDPISGHVSLYWYRQALGQGPEFLTYFNYEAQQDKSGLPNDRFSAERPEGSISTLTIQRTEQRDSAMYRCASSLDGAAVQETQYFGPGTRLLVL.

The chain employs TRBV6-6 and TRBJ2-7; D may be TRBD2 (5 bases). Germline CDR1 MNHNY, CDR2 SVGAGI (reference sequence). This CDR3 contains 13 residues. With 10 bases removed from V and 2 bases from J, the gap between germline ends came to 15 bases. CDR3 in DNA: TGTGCCATCTCTGGGCCCGGGACCTACGAGCAGTACTTC. Translated, it gives CAISGPGTYEQYF.

This clonotype was counted a few times. The chain joins TRBV7-9 to TRBJ2-3, with 8 bases that match TRBD2. V dropped 2 bases and J dropped 4; count of bases not matched to a gene: 5. This CDR3 contains 15 residues. Germline CDR1 SEHNR, CDR2 FQNEAQ (reference sequence). CDR3 in DNA: TGTGCCAGCAGCTTACTGAGCGGGAGCCCAGATACGCAGTATTTT. Its translation: CASSLLSGSPDTQYF.